Below, 3 T cell receptor beta chains from the same sample are listed, as sequenced in a study of T-cell memory formation after mild COVID-19. A single record per CDR3 protein comes from TCRdb applying MiXCR to the 5' RACE reads. Of 470,000 or so distinct CDR3 sequences listed, roughly 18% are singletons. Sequencing was done on a sample of PBMCs or a T cell subset sorted from them (not recorded which). These receptors originate from a young man who had mild COVID-19 (a few samples of this study predate the infection). Cell type and time point are not known.

This clonotype has a count of ten or more. V gene TRBV5-5 combines with J gene TRBJ1-1; D not resolved. Trimming took off 2 bases at V and 0 bases at J, with 8 bases between the two ends. The CDR3 runs 14 residues. The germline V gene encodes CDR1 SGHKS and CDR2 YYEKEE (reference sequence). As DNA, the CDR3 is TGTGCCAGCAGCTTACAGAGGCTGAACACTGAAGCTTTCTTT. Protein product: CASSLQRLNTEAFF.

This clonotype occurred a few times. V gene TRBV11-2 combines with J gene TRBJ2-1, with D uncertain. Deletions cut 5 bases from V and 3 bases from J, with 17 bases between. Germline V gene lookup returns CDR1 SGHAT and CDR2 FQNNGV. The CDR3 length is 16 residues. As DNA, the CDR3 is TGTGCCAGCAGCCCTCCCCGTCCCGTTGGCTACAATGAGCAGTTCTTC. Translating it yields CASSPPRPVGYNEQFF. The complete variable domain, with remaining parts taken from reference TRBV11-2 and TRBJ2-1, reads EAGVAQSPRYKIIEKRQSVAFWCNPISGHATLYWYQQILGQGPKLLIQFQNNGVVDDSQLPKDRFSAERLKGVDSTLKIQPAKLEDSAVYLCASSPPRPVGYNEQFFGPGTRLTVL.

The chain couples TRBV5-1 to TRBJ2-1; 8 nucleotides line up with TRBD2. V trimming: 0 bases; J trimming: 7 bases; junction bases outside the gene matches: 6. The germline V gene encodes CDR1 SGHRS and CDR2 YFSETQ. The CDR3 is made up of 15 amino acids. The CDR3 spells CASSLVSSGQNEQFF. The CDR3 region has the DNA TGCGCCAGCAGCTTGGTCTCTAGCGGGCAGAATGAGCAGTTCTTC.